The sequence of this T cell receptor (beta chain) was determined in a study of vaccination and CD4 T cells after COVID-19 (dated 2022 in TCRdb). A note on the overall study: Convalescent patients had a positive SARS-CoV-2 result on nasal swab PCR, and of these patients, several had mild disease and one had severe disease. The cultures were stimulated with overlapping spike peptide pools from SARS-CoV-2 and from the common cold coronaviruses HCoV-NL63, HCoV-OC43 and HCoV-229E. Post-vaccine blood samples were collected a median of around 10 weeks after the second vaccine dose, ranging from roughly 12 to 250 days. Control cultures received a CEFX viral epitope pool as the positive control, an HIV-1 Nef peptide pool as the negative control, or no peptide. In the convalescent cohort there were six males and four females, among whom were two Hispanic individuals, seven Caucasians, two Asians and one multiracial person. Post-COVID blood samples from convalescent patients were collected a median of roughly 100 days after diagnosis, with a range of about 30 to 170 days. Participants received two doses of either the Pfizer-BioNTech BNT162b2 vaccine (n=8) or the Moderna mRNA-1273 vaccine (n=2). In under twelve COVID-19 convalescent patients and several infection-naive healthy vaccine recipients, researchers compared the spike-specific CD4+ TCR repertoire from before mRNA vaccination with the repertoire from after.

The sample's treatment or condition label, in plain terms: approximately nine-day PBMC culture with coronavirus spike peptide pools or control peptides (ViraFEST assay). The ViraFEST assay was used in the study, in which antigen-specific T cells were expanded with peptide pools and expanded clonotypes were subsequently identified by TCR sequencing. The convalescent patients' positive SARS-CoV-2 PCR tests fell between March and December 2020, which was before the Alpha, Beta and Delta variants emerged in the United States. Each well held under 2.5 million PBMCs cultured in IMDM containing approximately 5.3% human AB serum and around 10 IU/ml IL-2, with about 10 ug/ml peptide pools added. On days 3 and 7, half of the culture medium was replaced with fresh IL-2-containing medium. Once the cells had been in culture for around 10 days, the EasySep CD4+ T cell isolation kit was used to isolate CD4+ T cells by negative selection. Ficoll-Paque Plus gradient centrifugation was used to isolate PBMCs from whole blood, and the isolated PBMCs were then either used fresh or cryopreserved at -140C. Triplicate wells were generally used for each culture condition.

There are a few counts of this clonotype. Its antigen target is currently unknown. One base away there is no much larger clone; base qualities are not given. From V the trimming removes 2 bases and from J it removes 3 bases, while the gene matches leave 9 bases of the junction unaccounted for. CDR1 and CDR2 are read off the germline V gene as SGHRS and YFSETQ. The cysteine opens and the phenylalanine closes a CDR3 of 16 amino acids. Left in the record is the CDR3 DNA by itself, 48 bases read in frame from the first base. Libraries were built with PCR. TCR sequencing of DNA from cultured CD4+ T cells used the Oncomine TCR Beta short-read assay at the Johns Hopkins FTIC core. The QIAamp micro DNA kit was used to extract genomic DNA from the cultured CD4+ T cells. Oncomine TCR Beta libraries from cultured CD4+ T cells were pooled with unique dual indexes and sequenced on an Illumina iSeq 100. Turning to the authors' computational methods: Non-productive sequences were filtered out, and CDR3s that did not start with C, did not end with F or W, or were shorter than 7 amino acids were discarded. Antigen-specific clonotypes were identified using the MANAFEST web application through comparison of peptide-stimulated wells with reference and other culture wells. Positive clones required FDR below 0.05, an odds ratio above 5, and productive frequency above 0.1% in at least two of three replicate wells. A clonotype counted as cross-reactive if it showed significant expansion both in the SARS-CoV-2 spike wells and in at least one common cold coronavirus spike condition. Similarity between CDR3 sequences was evaluated in R version 3.6.1 using Levenshtein distances (stringdist) and unrooted phylogenetic trees (ape). The raw public reads went through TCRdb reprocessing: fastp at Q25, MiXCR clone calling, in-frame beta chains kept. Rows are combined by CDR3 protein, so each entry shows the most common genes and DNA. V and J calls and clone size were set by TCRdb, not the authors. Present in this sample are 20,000 to 25,000 distinct CDR3 sequences, less than 60% of which were seen just once. The top ten hold approximately 9% of the sample.

Study-wide conclusions, independent of this receptor: In convalescent patients, a median about 84% of post-vaccine SARS-CoV-2-reactive clones were detected only after vaccination, and vaccine-specific priming was suggested by this finding. Nearly all vaccine-specific clones in convalescent patients (304 of 307) were mono-reactive for SARS-CoV-2 spike rather than cross-reactive with common cold coronaviruses. Relatively few convalescent patients were included in the study, and early timepoints after natural infection were not analyzed. An increase in the median number of SARS-CoV-2-reactive clonotypes from approximately 23 after infection to approximately 41 after vaccination was observed, but the change was not found to be significant.

The chain joins TRBV5-1 to TRBJ2-3; TRBD2 matches 7 bases in the middle. Material: CD4+ T cells from blood, cultured in vitro. This clonotype was sampled from a human donor who had recovered from COVID-19. This receptor has the CDR3 CASSFGWEGLTDTQYF. The nucleotides read TGCGCCAGCAGCTTCGGGTGGGAGGGCCTAACAGATACGCAGTATTTT. Where the CDR3 stops, the reference TRBV5-1 and TRBJ2-3 genes take over; the full variable domain is KAGVTQTPRYLIKTRGQQVTLSCSPISGHRSVSWYQQTPGQGLQFLFEYFSETQRNKGNFPGRFSGRQFSNSRSEMNVSTLELGDSALYLCASSFGWEGLTDTQYFGPGTRLTVL.